The following is a TCR beta chain sequence with its context. Its target is not known. Every bit of the isolated RNA underwent reverse transcription, so sequencing read expressed TCRB transcripts. Repertoires were generated with immunoSEQ multiplex PCR, while TCRdb's copy carries only in-frame clones and drops some. The top ten clones hold roughly 0.015% of a sample with about 340,000 clones, approximately 12% of them seen once. The data stem from a study of beta chain features in type 1 diabetes. Whole-study results and caveats: Among patients with Type 1 diabetes, TCRB CDR3s were moderately but significantly shorter in every one of the four CD4+ subsets.

Trimming left V 4 bases short and J 1 base short, with 20 bases between. CDR1 and CDR2 (germline): SGHVS, FQNEAQ. This CDR3 has 19 residues. The source material was naive CD4+ T cells from blood. The chain uses TRBV7-8 and TRBJ2-6; D remains ambiguous. This receptor was taken from a woman between 18 and 29 years old with type 1 diabetes. The CDR3 DNA is TGTGCCAGCAGCTACCCCCGCGTCTGGGCTCAATCTGGGGCCAACGTCCTGACTTTC. It yields the protein CASSYPRVWAQSGANVLTF.